This T cell receptor beta chain appears in the sequencing data of a study of PD-L1 blockade in urothelial cancer. Study context: Chemotherapy regimens numbering 0 to 3 had been given to patients. Timepoints chosen for blood analysis were 3 weeks (second dose) and 6 weeks after treatment start. Blood samples had a median of around 140,000 T cells, roughly 83,000 unique TCRs, and clonality about 0.074. Regarding the study as a whole: Where pretreatment blood TCR clonality fell below the median, better survival was predicted.

Described time point: pretreatment peripheral blood. The V end lost 6 bases, the J end lost 4 bases, and 14 bases lay between the germline ends. Germline V CDR1 and CDR2: SGHVS, FNYEAQ. The CDR3 consists of 14 residues. The data were produced by immunoSEQ multiplex PCR, yet TCRdb's version contains in-frame clones alone and is incomplete. The sample shows fewer than 80,000 clones, 81% of them seen only once. In the case of this clone: No antigen is known for it.

Specimen: PBMCs, collected around atezolizumab (anti-PD-L1) treatment. J is TRBJ2-3 and V is TRBV7-6, with D possibly TRBD2 on 5 matching bases. This clonotype originated in a man aged 70-80 years with urothelial cancer. CDR3 protein: CASRPASSADTQYF. CDR3 coding DNA: TGTGCCAGCAGGCCCGCTAGCAGTGCAGATACGCAGTATTTT. The full variable domain, its missing parts supplied by reference TRBV7-6 and TRBJ2-3, is GAGVSQSPRYKVTKRGQDVALRCDPISGHVSLYWYRQALGQGPEFLTYFNYEAQQDKSGLPNDRFSAERPEGSISTLTIQRTEQRDSAMYRCASRPASSADTQYFGPGTRLTVL.